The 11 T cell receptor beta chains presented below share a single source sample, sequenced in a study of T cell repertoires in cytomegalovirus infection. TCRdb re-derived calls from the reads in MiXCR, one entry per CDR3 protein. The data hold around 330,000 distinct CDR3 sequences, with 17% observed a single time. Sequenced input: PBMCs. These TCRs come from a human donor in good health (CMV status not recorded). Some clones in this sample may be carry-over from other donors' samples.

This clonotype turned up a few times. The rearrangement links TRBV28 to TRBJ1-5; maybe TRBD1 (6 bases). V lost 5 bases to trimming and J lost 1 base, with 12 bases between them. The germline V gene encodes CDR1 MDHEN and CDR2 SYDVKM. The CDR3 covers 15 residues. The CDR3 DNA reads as TGTGCCAGCAGTGGCGGACAGTGGAGCAATCAGCCCCAGCATTTT. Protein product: CASSGGQWSNQPQHF.

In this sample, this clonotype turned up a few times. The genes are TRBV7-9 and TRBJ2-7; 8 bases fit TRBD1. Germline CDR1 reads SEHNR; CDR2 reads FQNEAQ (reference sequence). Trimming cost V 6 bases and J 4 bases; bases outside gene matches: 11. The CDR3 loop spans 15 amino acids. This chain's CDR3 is CASSSTTGTGYEQYF. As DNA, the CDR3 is TGTGCCAGCAGTTCAACCACCGGGACAGGATACGAGCAGTACTTC.

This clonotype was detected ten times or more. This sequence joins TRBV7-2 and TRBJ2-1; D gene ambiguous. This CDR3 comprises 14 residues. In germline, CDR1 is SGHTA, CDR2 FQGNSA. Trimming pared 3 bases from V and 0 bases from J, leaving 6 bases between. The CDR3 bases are TGTGCCAGCAGCTTTGAGAGCTCCTACAATGAGCAGTTCTTC. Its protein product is CASSFESSYNEQFF.

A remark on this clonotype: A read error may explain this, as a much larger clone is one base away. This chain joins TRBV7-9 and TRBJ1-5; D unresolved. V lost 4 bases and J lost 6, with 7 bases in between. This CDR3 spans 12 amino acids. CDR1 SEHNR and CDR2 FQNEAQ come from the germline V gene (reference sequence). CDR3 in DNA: TGTGCCAGCAGCTCAGATTTTCAGCCCCAGCATTTT. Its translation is CASSSDFQPQHF.

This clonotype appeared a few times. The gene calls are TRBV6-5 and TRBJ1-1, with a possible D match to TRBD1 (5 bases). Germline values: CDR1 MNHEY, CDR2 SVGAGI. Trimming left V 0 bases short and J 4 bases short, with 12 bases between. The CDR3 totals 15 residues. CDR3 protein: CASSYSEGGGTEAFF. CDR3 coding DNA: TGTGCCAGCAGTTACTCGGAGGGCGGGGGCACTGAAGCTTTCTTT.

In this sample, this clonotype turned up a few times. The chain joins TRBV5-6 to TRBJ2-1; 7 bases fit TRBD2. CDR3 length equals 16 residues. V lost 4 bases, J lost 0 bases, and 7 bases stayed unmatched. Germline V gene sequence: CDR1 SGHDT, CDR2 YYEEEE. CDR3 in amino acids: CASSKRRGSSYNEQFF. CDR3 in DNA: TGTGCCAGCAGCAAAAGGCGGGGGAGCTCCTACAATGAGCAGTTCTTC.

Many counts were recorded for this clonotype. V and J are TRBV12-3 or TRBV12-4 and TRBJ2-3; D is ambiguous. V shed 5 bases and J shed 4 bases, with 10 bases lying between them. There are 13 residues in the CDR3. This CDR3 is CASSKREADTQYF. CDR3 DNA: TGTGCCAGCAGTAAACGAGAGGCAGATACGCAGTATTTT.

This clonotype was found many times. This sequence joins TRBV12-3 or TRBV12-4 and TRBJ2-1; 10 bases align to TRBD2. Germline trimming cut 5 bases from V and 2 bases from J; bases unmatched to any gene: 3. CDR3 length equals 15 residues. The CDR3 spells CASSAAGGAYNEQFF. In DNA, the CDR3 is TGTGCCAGCAGTGCAGCGGGGGGGGCCTACAATGAGCAGTTCTTC.

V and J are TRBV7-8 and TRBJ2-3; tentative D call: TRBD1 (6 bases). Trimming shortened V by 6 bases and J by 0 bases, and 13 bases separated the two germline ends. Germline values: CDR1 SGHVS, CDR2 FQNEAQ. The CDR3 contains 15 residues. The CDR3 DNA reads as TGTGCCAGCAGTAGGGGGACCGCGAGCACAGATACGCAGTATTTT. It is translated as CASSRGTASTDTQYF.

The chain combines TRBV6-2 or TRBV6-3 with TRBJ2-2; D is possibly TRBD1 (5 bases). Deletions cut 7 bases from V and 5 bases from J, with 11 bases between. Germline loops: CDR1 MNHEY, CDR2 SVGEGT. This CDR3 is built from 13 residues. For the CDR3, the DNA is TGTGCCAGCACGCAGGGTCGGACCGGGGAGCTGTTTTTT. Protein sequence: CASTQGRTGELFF.

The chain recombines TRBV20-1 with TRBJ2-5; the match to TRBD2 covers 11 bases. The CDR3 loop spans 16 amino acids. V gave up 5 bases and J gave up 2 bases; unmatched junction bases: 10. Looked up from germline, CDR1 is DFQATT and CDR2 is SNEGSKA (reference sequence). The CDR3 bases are TGCAGTGCTCCAATTTCTAGCGGGGGGCAACAAGAGACCCAGTACTTC. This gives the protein CSAPISSGGQQETQYF.